The clone carrying this T cell receptor beta chain was seen many times. The antigen is not known. The source of the sample is a study of regulatory T cells in long-lasting Graves disease. Study-wide results and limits: Persistent patients had more shared public clonotypes (about 2,700) than new patients (about 920). Sampling was limited to peripheral blood rather than thyroid tissue.

The time point here: persistent/refractory GD, antithyroid drugs over 5 years with positive TRAb. From PBMCs, RNA was extracted and then used to make the TCR library. Arm-PCR of CDR3 regions with iRepertoire HTBI primers generated TCR beta libraries. Via MiXCR, TCRdb re-called the multiplex PCR reads, giving one row per CDR3 protein. The data hold over 350,000 distinct CDR3 sequences, with around 21% observed a single time. The receptor was isolated from a female donor with Graves disease. Source: peripheral blood mononuclear cells (PBMCs), taken when the disease was refractory, from a patient treated with antithyroid drugs.

CDR3 sequence: CASSLGWQGLEKLFF. CDR3 nucleotides: TGTGCCAGCAGCTTGGGGTGGCAGGGCCTCGAAAAACTGTTTTTT. This chain joins TRBV11-2 and TRBJ1-4, with D possibly matching TRBD1 (5 bases). The CDR3 is 15 amino acids. V was clipped by 3 bases and J by 8 bases, with 16 bases between them. The germline gives CDR1 SGHAT, CDR2 FQNNGV.